What follows are 23 T cell receptor beta chains derived from one specimen sequenced in a study of blood T cells in healthy people across ages. PCR was performed a second time for roughly 7 to 11 cycles using a sample-barcoded 5' primer and a J-beta primer mix. TCRdb recomputed calls from the 5' RACE reads with MiXCR, one row per CDR3 protein. Of roughly 1,800,000 distinct CDR3 sequences in the sample, roughly 52% were seen once. The specimen was blood. The receptors derive from a woman aged 40 to 50 in good health.

The genes are TRBV25-1 and TRBJ1-4; 7 nucleotides agree with TRBD1. The CDR3 runs 14 residues. Germline CDR1 reads MGHDK; CDR2 reads SYGVNS. The trim removed 3 bases at V and 9 bases at J, leaving 7 bases unmatched. The CDR3 DNA sequence: TGTGCCAGCAGTGAGCCGGGACAGAAGAAAAAACTGTTTTTT. Residues: CASSEPGQKKKLFF.

The chain uses TRBV2 and TRBJ2-3; possibly TRBD1 or TRBD2 for D (5 bases each). The germline gives CDR1 SNHLY, CDR2 FYNNEI. The V end was cut by 7 bases, the J end by 3 bases, with 17 bases between. CDR3 length equals 15 residues. This CDR3 reads CASTALGALTDTQYF. In DNA form, the CDR3 reads TGTGCCAGCACCGCCCTCGGGGCCTTGACAGATACGCAGTATTTT.

The chain carries TRBV2 and TRBJ2-4; D is ambiguous. CDR1 is SNHLY and CDR2 is FYNNEI in the germline V gene. CDR3 length equals 12 residues. V was pared by 1 base and J by 13 bases, with 11 bases between. This CDR3 reads CASSEEVGEQYF. The DNA of the CDR3 is TGTGCCAGCAGTGAAGAGGTGGGTGAGCAGTACTTC.

The chain has TRBV27 and TRBJ2-3; 7 nucleotides match TRBD1. Germline V gene lookup returns CDR1 MNHEY and CDR2 SMNVEV (reference sequence). V lost 5 bases, J lost 4 bases, and 15 bases stayed unmatched. The CDR3 is made up of 17 amino acids. CDR3: CASSRLMTGRFPDTQYF. The CDR3 nucleotides read TGTGCCAGCAGTCGGCTGATGACAGGGCGTTTTCCAGATACGCAGTATTTT.

This clonotype was found a few times. V and J are TRBV5-6 and TRBJ2-7; D is unclear. The CDR3 is 16 residues long. Germline values: CDR1 SGHDT, CDR2 YYEEEE. Trimming took off 4 bases at V and 0 bases at J, with 17 bases between the two ends. The CDR3 DNA follows: TGTGCCAGCAGCGAAGAAGGAGATACGGGCTCCTACGAGCAGTACTTC. Protein: CASSEEGDTGSYEQYF.

A word on this clonotype: One end of the junction does not line up with germline, which may come from a read error. V gene TRBV5-1 combines with J gene TRBJ2-5; 7 nucleotides match TRBD2. This CDR3 has 14 residues. The germline gives CDR1 SGHRS, CDR2 YFSETQ. CDR3 sequence: CAGSPRGVQETQYF. CDR3 coding DNA: TGCGCCGGCAGCCCACGGGGGGTCCAAGAGACCCAGTACTTC.

This clonotype was seen only a few times. The rearrangement joins TRBV6-5 to TRBJ2-5; D is ambiguous. CDR1 is MNHEY, CDR2 SVGAGI, per germline. Deletions cut 0 bases from V and 1 base from J, with 3 bases between. This CDR3 has 13 residues. Written as DNA, the CDR3 is TGTGCCAGCAGTTACTCGTTCCAAGAGACCCAGTACTTC. It is translated as CASSYSFQETQYF.

DNA for the CDR3: TGTGCCAGCAGCTCATACCCGCGGGGGGTGGAACAGTTCTTC. It yields the protein CASSSYPRGVEQFF. This chain links TRBV5-5 with TRBJ2-1; 8 bases line up with TRBD2. This CDR3 has 14 amino acids. V lost 3 bases, J lost 13 bases, and 12 bases stayed unmatched. Germline values: CDR1 SGHKS, CDR2 YYEKEE (reference sequence).

The chain combines TRBV6-5 with TRBJ2-4; D is uncertain. The J call may be mistaken, given a closer DNA end match to TRBJ2-7. CDR3 length: 15 residues. Germline V CDR1 and CDR2: MNHEY, SVGAGI. DNA for the CDR3: TGTGCCAGCAGTTACTCGGGTGGTCCTGAAGACGAGCAGTACTTC. It yields the protein CASSYSGGPEDEQYF.

This clonotype was counted only a few times. The rearrangement links TRBV7-2 to TRBJ1-2, with 8 bases identical to TRBD1. Germline CDR1 reads SGHTA; CDR2 reads FQGNSA. J gave up 5 bases and V 5 bases, and 7 bases lay outside the gene matches. This CDR3 spans 14 amino acids. This CDR3 reads CASSRGQGKYGYTF. CDR3 bases: TGTGCCAGCAGCCGTGGACAGGGAAAGTATGGCTACACCTTC.

This clonotype was found a few times. J is TRBJ1-2 and V is TRBV14; perhaps TRBD1 as D (5 bases). This CDR3 is built from 14 residues. V was cut by 0 bases and J by 1 base, with 6 bases left in between. From germline, CDR1 is SGHDN and CDR2 FVKESK. DNA for the CDR3: TGTGCCAGCAGCCAAGAACAGGTTAACTATGGCTACACCTTC. Translating it yields CASSQEQVNYGYTF.

The chain uses TRBV19 and TRBJ2-4, with D perhaps TRBD1 (6 bases). Trimming removed 4 bases from V and 6 bases from J, with 19 bases in between. Germline V gives CDR1 LNHDA, CDR2 SQIVND (reference sequence). The CDR3 is 16 residues long. DNA of the CDR3: TGTGCCAGTAGTAAACAGGGCTCTGGTCCCGTAAACATTCAGTACTTC. Protein: CASSKQGSGPVNIQYF.

On this clonotype itself: One junction end does not reproduce the germline sequence, and a read error may be involved. The chain recombines TRBV25-1 with TRBJ2-6, with D possibly TRBD1 on 5 matching bases. CDR1 is MGHDK, CDR2 SYGVNS, per germline. The CDR3 sequence is 16 residues long. CDR3 bases: TGTGCCAGCAGTGAATGGGGCGGTACTGGGGCCAACGTCCCGACTTTC. Its translation: CASSEWGGTGANVPTF.

The rearrangement links TRBV7-2 to TRBJ1-5, with no clear D. Trimming took 4 bases from V and 5 from J, leaving 18 bases between them. The CDR3 has 16 amino acids. Germline CDR1 is SGHTA and CDR2 is FQGNSA. CDR3 region: CASSSFRAQEYQPQHF. The CDR3 DNA follows: TGTGCCAGCAGCTCCTTTCGGGCCCAGGAGTATCAGCCCCAGCATTTT.

This clonotype has only a few counts. The V call is TRBV4-3, the J call TRBJ2-5; 8 positions agree with TRBD2. The better agreement between TRBJ2-7 and the DNA end casts doubt on the J call. There are 15 residues in the CDR3. CDR1 is LGHNA, CDR2 YSLEER, per germline. The CDR3 here is CASSQEVSGVYEQYF. CDR3 coding DNA: TGCGCCAGCAGCCAAGAAGTTAGCGGGGTCTACGAGCAGTACTTC.

J is TRBJ2-2 and V is TRBV7-8, with unresolved D. Trimming shortened V by 0 bases and J by 2 bases, and 10 bases separated the two germline ends. The CDR3 totals 16 residues. Germline V gene sequence: CDR1 SGHVS, CDR2 FQNEAQ. The CDR3 region is CASSLASPQNTGELFF. DNA for the CDR3: TGTGCCAGCAGCTTAGCCTCACCCCAAAACACCGGGGAGCTGTTTTTT.

V and J are TRBV12-3 or TRBV12-4 and TRBJ1-2; D uncertain. V was pared by 5 bases and J by 7 bases, with 14 bases between. This CDR3 is built from 13 residues. CDR3 protein: CASSLVIVGGYTF. The CDR3 DNA reads as TGTGCCAGCAGTCTAGTAATCGTCGGTGGCTACACCTTC.

The chain combines TRBV5-1 with TRBJ2-3; D unclear. Trimming shortened V by 5 bases and J by 0 bases, and 10 bases separated the two germline ends. Germline V gene lookup returns CDR1 SGHRS and CDR2 YFSETQ. CDR3 size: 14 residues. In DNA, the CDR3 is TGCGCCAGCAGACCAGAGACCAGCACAGATACGCAGTATTTT. Its translation: CASRPETSTDTQYF.

The chain combines TRBV5-1 with TRBJ2-5; D not certain. Gene TRBJ2-7 matches the end of the DNA better, so the J call may be wrong. The CDR3 loop spans 15 amino acids. Germline CDR1 SGHRS, CDR2 YFSETQ. This CDR3 reads CASSLALGGTYEQYF. Here the CDR3 DNA reads TGCGCCAGCAGCTTGGCCCTTGGTGGAACCTACGAGCAGTACTTC.

This clonotype was recorded many times. The chain has TRBV10-2 and TRBJ1-5; D unresolved. Germline assignment: CDR1 WSHSY and CDR2 SAAADI. Trimming cost V 1 base and J 1 base, with 14 bases left between them. This CDR3 contains 17 residues. CDR3 DNA sequence: TGCGCCAGCAGTGAGTATCCGACGGTTCAGAGCAATCAGCCCCAGCATTTT. It encodes CASSEYPTVQSNQPQHF.

The CDR3 reads CASSFGGGRNIQYF. Here the CDR3 DNA reads TGTGCCAGCAGCTTCGGCGGGGGAAGAAACATTCAGTACTTC. This chain connects TRBV5-6 to TRBJ2-4; 7 bases line up with TRBD2. This CDR3 is 14 amino acids long. The trim removed 2 bases at V and 6 bases at J, leaving 5 bases unmatched. Germline-derived CDR1 and CDR2 are SGHDT and YYEEEE. The full variable domain, with the rest looked up from reference TRBV5-6 and TRBJ2-4, is DAGVTQSPTHLIKTRGQQVTLRCSPKSGHDTVSWYQQALGQGPQFIFQYYEEEERQRGNFPDRFSGHQFPNYSSELNVNALLLGDSALYLCASSFGGGRNIQYFGAGTRLSVL.

The rearrangement uses TRBV7-2 and TRBJ1-4; D gene ambiguous. V was trimmed by 1 base and J by 7 bases, leaving 7 bases between them. The CDR3 has 13 residues. Per germline, CDR1 SGHTA and CDR2 FQGNSA. The CDR3 sequence is CASSLGYGEKLFF. The CDR3 nucleotides read TGTGCCAGCAGCTTAGGGTACGGTGAAAAACTGTTTTTT.

This chain connects TRBV20-1 to TRBJ2-7; 9 positions match TRBD2. This CDR3 region has 16 residues. The V and J ends lost 2 bases and 2 bases, in that order; junction bases with no gene match: 10. Looked up from germline, CDR1 is DFQATT and CDR2 is SNEGSKA (reference sequence). Here the CDR3 reads CSARSQRGAGAYEQYF. As DNA, the CDR3 is TGCAGTGCTAGAAGCCAGCGGGGGGCCGGGGCCTACGAGCAGTACTTC.